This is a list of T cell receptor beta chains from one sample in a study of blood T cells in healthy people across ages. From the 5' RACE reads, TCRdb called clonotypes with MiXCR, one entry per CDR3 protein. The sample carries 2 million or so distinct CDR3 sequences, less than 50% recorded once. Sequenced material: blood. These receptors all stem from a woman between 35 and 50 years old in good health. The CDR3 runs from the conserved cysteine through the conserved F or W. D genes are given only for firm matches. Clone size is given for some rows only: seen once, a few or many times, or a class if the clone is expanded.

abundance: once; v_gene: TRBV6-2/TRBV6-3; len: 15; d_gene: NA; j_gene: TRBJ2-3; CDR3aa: CASSYSRPSTDTQYF; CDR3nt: TGTGCCAGCAGTTACTCCCGACCTAGCACAGATACGCAGTATTTT
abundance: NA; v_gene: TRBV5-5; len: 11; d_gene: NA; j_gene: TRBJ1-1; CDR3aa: CASSIGREAFF; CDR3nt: TGTGCCAGCAGCATCGGCAGGGAAGCTTTCTTT
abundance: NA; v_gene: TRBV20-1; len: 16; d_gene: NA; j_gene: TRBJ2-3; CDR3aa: CSAKGEGGLVPDTQYF; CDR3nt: TGCAGTGCGAAGGGGGAAGGGGGGCTTGTTCCAGATACGCAGTATTTT
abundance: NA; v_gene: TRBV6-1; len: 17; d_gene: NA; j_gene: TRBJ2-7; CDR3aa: CASSEAFGGANSYEQYF; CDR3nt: TGTGCCAGCAGTGAAGCCTTTGGCGGGGCTAACTCCTACGAGCAGTACTTC
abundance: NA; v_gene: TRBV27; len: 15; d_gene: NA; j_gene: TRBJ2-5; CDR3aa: CASSPSPLVVETQYF; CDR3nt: TGTGCCAGCAGTCCATCCCCATTAGTTGTGGAGACCCAGTACTTC
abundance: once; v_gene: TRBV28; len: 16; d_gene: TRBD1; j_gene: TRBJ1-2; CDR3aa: CASRPPDRVRNYGYTF; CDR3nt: TGTGCCAGCAGACCTCCCGACAGGGTCCGAAACTATGGCTACACCTTC
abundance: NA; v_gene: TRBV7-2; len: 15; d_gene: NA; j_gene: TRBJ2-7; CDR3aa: CASSLEWDIVYEQYF; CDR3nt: TGTGCCAGCAGCTTAGAATGGGATATAGTGTACGAGCAGTACTTC
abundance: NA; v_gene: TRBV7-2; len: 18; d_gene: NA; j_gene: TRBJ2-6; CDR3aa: CASSLKVGGTAGANVLTF; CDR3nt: TGTGCCAGCAGCTTAAAGGTCGGGGGGACAGCTGGGGCCAACGTCCTGACTTTC
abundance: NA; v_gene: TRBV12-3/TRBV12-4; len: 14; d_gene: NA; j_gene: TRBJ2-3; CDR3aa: CASSWTGRTDTQYF; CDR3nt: TGTGCCAGCAGTTGGACGGGACGCACAGATACGCAGTATTTT
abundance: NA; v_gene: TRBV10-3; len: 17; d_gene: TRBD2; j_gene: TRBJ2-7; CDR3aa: CAISKTLTSGGQGEQYF; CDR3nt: TGTGCCATCAGTAAGACTTTGACTAGCGGGGGGCAAGGCGAGCAGTACTTC
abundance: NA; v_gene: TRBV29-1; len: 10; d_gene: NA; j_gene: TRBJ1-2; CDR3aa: CSVDPQGYTF; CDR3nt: TGCAGCGTTGACCCCCAAGGCTACACCTTC
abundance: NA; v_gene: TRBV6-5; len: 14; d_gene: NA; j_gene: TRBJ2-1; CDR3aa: CASAPITGGLEQFF; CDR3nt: TGTGCCAGCGCCCCCATAACCGGGGGCTTGGAGCAGTTCTTC
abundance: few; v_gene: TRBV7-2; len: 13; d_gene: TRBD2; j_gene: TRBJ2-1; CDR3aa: CASSSSGGETQFF; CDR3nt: TGTGCCAGCAGCTCTAGCGGGGGAGAGACCCAGTTCTTC
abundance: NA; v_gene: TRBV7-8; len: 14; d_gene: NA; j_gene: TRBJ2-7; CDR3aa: CASRNRGTIYEQYF; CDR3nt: TGTGCCAGCAGAAACAGGGGGACTATCTACGAGCAGTACTTC
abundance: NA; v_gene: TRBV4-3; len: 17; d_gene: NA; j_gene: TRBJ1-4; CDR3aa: CASSRDHEGATNEKLFF; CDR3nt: TGCGCCAGCAGCCGAGATCACGAGGGTGCAACTAATGAAAAACTGTTTTTT
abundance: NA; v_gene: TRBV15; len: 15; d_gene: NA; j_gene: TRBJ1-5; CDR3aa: CATSRGYYSNQPQHF; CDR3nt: TGTGCCACCAGCAGAGGATATTATAGCAATCAGCCCCAGCATTTT
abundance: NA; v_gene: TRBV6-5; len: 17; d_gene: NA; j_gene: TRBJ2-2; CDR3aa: CASSWSLGSLYTGELFF; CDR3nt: TGTGCCAGCAGTTGGTCGCTGGGCAGCCTGTACACCGGGGAGCTGTTTTTT
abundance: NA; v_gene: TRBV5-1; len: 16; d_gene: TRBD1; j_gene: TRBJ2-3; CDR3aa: CASSLARDRVLDTQYF; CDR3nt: TGCGCCAGCAGCTTGGCCCGAGACAGGGTATTAGATACGCAGTATTTT
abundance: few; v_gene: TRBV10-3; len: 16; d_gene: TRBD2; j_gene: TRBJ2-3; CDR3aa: CAISESGGGRTDTQYF; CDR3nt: TGTGCCATCAGTGAGTCTGGCGGGGGTCGTACAGATACGCAGTATTTT
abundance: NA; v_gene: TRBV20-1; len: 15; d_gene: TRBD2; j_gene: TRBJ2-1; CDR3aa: CSARELAGLAYEQFF; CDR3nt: TGCAGTGCTAGAGAGCTAGCGGGCTTGGCTTATGAGCAGTTCTTC
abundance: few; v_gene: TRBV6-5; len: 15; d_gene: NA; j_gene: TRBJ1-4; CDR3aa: CASSYRTATNEKLFF; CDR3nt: TGTGCCAGCAGTTATCGGACGGCAACTAATGAAAAACTGTTTTTT
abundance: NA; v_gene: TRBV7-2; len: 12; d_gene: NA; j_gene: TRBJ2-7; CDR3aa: CASNGAGWEQYF; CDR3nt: TGTGCCAGCAACGGGGCCGGGTGGGAGCAGTACTTC
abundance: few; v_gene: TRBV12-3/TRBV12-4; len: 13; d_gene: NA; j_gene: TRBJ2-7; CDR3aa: CASSGTAAYEQYF; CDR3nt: TGTGCCAGCAGTGGGACGGCTGCCTACGAGCAGTACTTC
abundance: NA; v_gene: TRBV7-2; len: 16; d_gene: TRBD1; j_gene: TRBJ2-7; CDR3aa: CASSLAGQGVQETRYF; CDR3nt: TGTGCCAGCAGCTTAGCGGGACAGGGGGTGCAAGAGACCCGGTACTTC
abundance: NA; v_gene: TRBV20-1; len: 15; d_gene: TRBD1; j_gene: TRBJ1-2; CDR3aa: CSARGLTGGDYGYTF; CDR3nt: TGCAGTGCTAGGGGTCTCACAGGGGGCGATTATGGCTACACCTTC
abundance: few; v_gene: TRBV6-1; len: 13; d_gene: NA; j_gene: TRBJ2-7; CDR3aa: CASRLTRDSEQYF; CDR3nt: TGTGCCAGCAGGCTCACCAGGGATTCCGAGCAGTACTTC
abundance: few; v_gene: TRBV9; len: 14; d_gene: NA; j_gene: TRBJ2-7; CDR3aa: CASSKEQNSGEQYF; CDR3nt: TGTGCCAGCAGCAAAGAACAGAATAGCGGCGAGCAGTACTTC
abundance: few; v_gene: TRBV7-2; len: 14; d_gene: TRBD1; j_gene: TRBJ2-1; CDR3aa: CASRGQGFYNEQFF; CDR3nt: TGTGCCAGCAGGGGACAGGGTTTTTACAATGAGCAGTTCTTC
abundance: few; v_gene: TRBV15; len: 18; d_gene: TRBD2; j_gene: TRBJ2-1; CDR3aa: CATSRDRGSGGAYNEQFF; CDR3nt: TGTGCCACCAGCAGAGATCGGGGTAGCGGGGGGGCCTACAATGAGCAGTTCTTC
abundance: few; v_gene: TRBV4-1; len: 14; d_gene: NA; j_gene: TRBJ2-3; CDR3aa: CASSQVQITDTQYF; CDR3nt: TGCGCCAGCAGCCAAGTACAGATCACAGATACGCAGTATTTT
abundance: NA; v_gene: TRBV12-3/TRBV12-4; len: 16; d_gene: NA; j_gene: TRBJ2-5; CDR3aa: CASSFLLSGQQETQYF; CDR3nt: TGTGCCAGCAGTTTCCTTTTGTCAGGGCAACAAGAGACCCAGTACTTC
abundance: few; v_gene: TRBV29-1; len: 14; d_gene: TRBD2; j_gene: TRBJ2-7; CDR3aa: CSVASVVGGGEQYF; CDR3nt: TGCAGCGTGGCCTCAGTAGTCGGGGGGGGCGAGCAGTACTTC
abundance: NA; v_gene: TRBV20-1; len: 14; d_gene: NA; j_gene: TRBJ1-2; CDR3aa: CSVRGGKPNYGCTF; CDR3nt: NA
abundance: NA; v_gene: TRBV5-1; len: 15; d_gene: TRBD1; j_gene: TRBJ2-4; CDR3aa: CASSLGDRAENIQYF; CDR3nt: TGCGCCAGCAGCTTGGGGGACAGGGCCGAAAACATTCAGTACTTC
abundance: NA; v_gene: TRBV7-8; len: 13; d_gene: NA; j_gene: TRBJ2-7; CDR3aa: CASSLGDEYEQYF; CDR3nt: TGTGCCAGCAGCTTAGGGGATGAGTACGAGCAGTACTTC
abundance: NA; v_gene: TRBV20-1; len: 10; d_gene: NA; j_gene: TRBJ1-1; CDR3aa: CSAHLAEAFF; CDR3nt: TGCAGTGCTCACCTCGCTGAAGCTTTCTTT
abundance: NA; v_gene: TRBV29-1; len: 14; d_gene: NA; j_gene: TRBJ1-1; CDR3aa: CSVEVWGLNTEAFF; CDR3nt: TGCAGCGTTGAGGTTTGGGGCTTAAACACTGAAGCTTTCTTT
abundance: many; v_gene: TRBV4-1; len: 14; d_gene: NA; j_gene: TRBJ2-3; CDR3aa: CASSQTDSTDTQYF; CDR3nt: TGCGCCAGCAGCCAGACCGACAGTACGGATACGCAGTATTTT
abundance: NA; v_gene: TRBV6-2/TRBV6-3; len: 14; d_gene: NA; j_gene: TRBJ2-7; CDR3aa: CASMRQGGSYEQYF; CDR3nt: TGTGCCAGCATGAGGCAGGGGGGCTCCTACGAGCAGTACTTC
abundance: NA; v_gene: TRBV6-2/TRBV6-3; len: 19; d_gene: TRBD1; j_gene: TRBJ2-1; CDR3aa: CASSYPTLTGQGGYNEQFF; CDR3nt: TGTGCCAGCAGTTACCCGACCCTCACTGGACAGGGGGGATACAATGAGCAGTTCTTC
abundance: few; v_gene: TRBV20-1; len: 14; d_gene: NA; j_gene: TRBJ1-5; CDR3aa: CSAQQAGSNQPQHF; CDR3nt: TGCAGTGCCCAACAGGCGGGCTCCAATCAGCCCCAGCATTTT
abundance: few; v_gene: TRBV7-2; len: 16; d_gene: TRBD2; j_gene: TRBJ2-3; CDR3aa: CASSFRGGTSTDTQYF; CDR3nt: TGTGCCAGCAGCTTTCGGGGGGGGACTAGCACAGATACGCAGTATTTT
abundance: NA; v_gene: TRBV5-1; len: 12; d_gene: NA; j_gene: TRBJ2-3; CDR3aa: CASRTHVDTQYF; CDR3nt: TGCGCCAGCAGGACCCACGTGGACACGCAGTATTTT
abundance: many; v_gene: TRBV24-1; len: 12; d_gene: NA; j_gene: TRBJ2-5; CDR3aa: CATSGGQETQYF; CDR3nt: TGTGCCACCAGTGGAGGTCAAGAGACCCAGTACTTC
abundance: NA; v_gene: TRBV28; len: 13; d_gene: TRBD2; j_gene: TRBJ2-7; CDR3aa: CASRGAGDYEQYF; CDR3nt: TGTGCCAGCAGAGGAGCGGGAGACTACGAGCAGTACTTC
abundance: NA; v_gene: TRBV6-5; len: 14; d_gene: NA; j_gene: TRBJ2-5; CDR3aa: CASRRGITQETQYF; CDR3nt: TGTGCCAGCAGGCGGGGTATAACCCAAGAGACCCAGTACTTC
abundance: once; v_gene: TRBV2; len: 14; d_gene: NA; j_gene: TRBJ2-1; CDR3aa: CASSDQGSLNEQFF; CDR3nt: TGTGCCAGCAGTGACCAGGGGTCACTGAATGAGCAGTTCTTC
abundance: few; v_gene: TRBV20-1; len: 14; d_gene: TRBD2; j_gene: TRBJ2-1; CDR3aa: CRVGGGGPGNEQFF; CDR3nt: TGCAGGGTTGGCGGGGGGGGTCCGGGTAATGAGCAGTTCTTC